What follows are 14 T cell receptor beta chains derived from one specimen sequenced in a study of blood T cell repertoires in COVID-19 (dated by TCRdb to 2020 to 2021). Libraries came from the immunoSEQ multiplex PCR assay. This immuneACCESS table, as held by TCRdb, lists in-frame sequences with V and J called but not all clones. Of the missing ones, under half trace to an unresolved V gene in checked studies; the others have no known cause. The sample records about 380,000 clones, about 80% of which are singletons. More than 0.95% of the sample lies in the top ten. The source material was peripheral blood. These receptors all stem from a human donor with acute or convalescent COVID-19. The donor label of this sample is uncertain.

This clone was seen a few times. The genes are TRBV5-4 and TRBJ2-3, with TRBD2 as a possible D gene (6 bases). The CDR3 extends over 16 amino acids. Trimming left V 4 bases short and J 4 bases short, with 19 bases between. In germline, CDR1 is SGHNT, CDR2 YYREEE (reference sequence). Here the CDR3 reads CASSEKRVVNPDTQYF. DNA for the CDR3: TGTGCCAGCAGCGAAAAGCGGGTAGTCAATCCAGATACGCAGTATTTT. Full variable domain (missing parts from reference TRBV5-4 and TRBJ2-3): ETGVTQSPTHLIKTRGQQVTLRCSSQSGHNTVSWYQQALGQGPQFIFQYYREEENGRGNFPPRFSGLQFPNYSSELNVNALELDDSALYLCASSEKRVVNPDTQYFGPGTRLTVL.

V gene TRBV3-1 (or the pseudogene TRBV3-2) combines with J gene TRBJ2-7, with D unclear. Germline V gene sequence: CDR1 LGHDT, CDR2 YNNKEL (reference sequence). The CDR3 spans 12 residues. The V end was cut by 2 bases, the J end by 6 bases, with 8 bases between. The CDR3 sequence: CASSQNGVEQYF. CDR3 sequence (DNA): TGTGCCAGCAGCCAAAACGGAGTCGAGCAGTACTTC.

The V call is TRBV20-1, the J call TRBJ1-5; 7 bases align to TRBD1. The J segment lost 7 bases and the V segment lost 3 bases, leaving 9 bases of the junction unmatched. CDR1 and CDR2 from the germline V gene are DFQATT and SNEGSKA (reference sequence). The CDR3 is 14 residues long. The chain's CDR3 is CSASIPGQFQPQHF. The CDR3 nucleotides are TGCAGTGCTAGTATCCCGGGACAGTTCCAGCCCCAGCATTTT.

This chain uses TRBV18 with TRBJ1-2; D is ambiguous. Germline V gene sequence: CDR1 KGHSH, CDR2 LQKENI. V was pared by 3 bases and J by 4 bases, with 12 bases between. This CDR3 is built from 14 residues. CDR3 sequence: CASSPGLNPYGYTF. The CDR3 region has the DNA TGTGCCAGCTCACCGGGCCTTAACCCCTATGGCTACACCTTC.

The CDR3 loop is CASYRDRLNTEAFF. The CDR3 DNA reads as TGTGCCAGTTACAGGGACAGATTGAACACTGAAGCTTTCTTT. V is TRBV7-8 and J is TRBJ1-1, with 7 bases identical to TRBD1. CDR1 is SGHVS, CDR2 FQNEAQ, per germline. V shed 9 bases and J 0 bases; nucleotides not matched to a gene: 7. This CDR3 is 14 amino acids long.

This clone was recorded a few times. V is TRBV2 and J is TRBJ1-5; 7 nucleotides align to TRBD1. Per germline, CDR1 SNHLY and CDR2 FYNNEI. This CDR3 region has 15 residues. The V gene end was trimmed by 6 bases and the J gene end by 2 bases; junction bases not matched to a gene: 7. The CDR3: CASSRQGGRNQPQHF. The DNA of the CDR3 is TGTGCCAGCAGCCGACAGGGAGGACGCAATCAGCCCCAGCATTTT.

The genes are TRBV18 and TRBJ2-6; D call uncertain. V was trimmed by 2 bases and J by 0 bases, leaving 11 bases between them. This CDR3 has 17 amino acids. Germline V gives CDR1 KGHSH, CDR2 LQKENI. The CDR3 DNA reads TGTGCCAGCTCACCAGGGCAGGTGCTCTCTGGGGCCAACGTCCTGACTTTC. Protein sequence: CASSPGQVLSGANVLTF.

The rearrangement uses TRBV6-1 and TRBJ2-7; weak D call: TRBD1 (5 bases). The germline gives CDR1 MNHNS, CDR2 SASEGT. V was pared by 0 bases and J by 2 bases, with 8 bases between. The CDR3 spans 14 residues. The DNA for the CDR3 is TGTGCCAGCAGTGAAGCAGAAGGGGCCTACGAGCAGTACTTC. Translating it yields CASSEAEGAYEQYF.

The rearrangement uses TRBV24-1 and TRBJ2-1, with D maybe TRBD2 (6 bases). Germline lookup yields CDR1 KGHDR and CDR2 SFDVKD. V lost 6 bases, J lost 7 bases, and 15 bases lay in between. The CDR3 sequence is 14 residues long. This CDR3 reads CATSTSEGRNEQFF. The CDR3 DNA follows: TGTGCCACCAGTACATCGGAGGGGAGGAATGAGCAGTTCTTC.

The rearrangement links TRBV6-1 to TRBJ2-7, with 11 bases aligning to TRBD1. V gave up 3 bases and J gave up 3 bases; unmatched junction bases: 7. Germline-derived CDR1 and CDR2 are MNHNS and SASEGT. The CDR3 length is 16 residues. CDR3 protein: CASSDFIGTGGYEQYF. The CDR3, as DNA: TGTGCCAGCAGTGATTTCATCGGGACAGGGGGCTACGAGCAGTACTTC.

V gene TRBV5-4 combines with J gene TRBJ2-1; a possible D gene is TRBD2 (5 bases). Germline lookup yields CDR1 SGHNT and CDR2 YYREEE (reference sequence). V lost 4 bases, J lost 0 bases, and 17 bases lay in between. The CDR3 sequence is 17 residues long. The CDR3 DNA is TGTGCCAGCAGCCCTAACATAGCGTCGAGCTCCTACAATGAGCAGTTCTTC. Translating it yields CASSPNIASSSYNEQFF.

CDR3 coding DNA: TGTGCCTGGACATGGGACAGCCTGAACACCGGGGAGCTGTTTTTT. Residues: CAWTWDSLNTGELFF. V and J are TRBV30 and TRBJ2-2; 7 nucleotides line up with TRBD1. J lost 1 base, V lost 4 bases, and 6 bases had no gene match. Germline assignment: CDR1 GTSNPN and CDR2 SVGIG (reference sequence). This CDR3 has 15 residues.

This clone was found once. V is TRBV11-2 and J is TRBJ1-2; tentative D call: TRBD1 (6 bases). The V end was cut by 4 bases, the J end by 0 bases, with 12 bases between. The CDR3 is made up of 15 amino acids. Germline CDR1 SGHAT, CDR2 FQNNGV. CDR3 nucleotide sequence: TGTGCCAGCAGCTGGGGGCCGGGACCTAACTATGGCTACACCTTC. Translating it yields CASSWGPGPNYGYTF.

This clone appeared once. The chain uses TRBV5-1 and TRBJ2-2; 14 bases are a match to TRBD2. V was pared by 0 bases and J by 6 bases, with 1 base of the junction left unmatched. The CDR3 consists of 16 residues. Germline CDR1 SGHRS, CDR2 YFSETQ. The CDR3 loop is CASSLGLAGGAGELFF. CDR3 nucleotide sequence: TGCGCCAGCAGCTTGGGACTAGCGGGAGGGGCCGGGGAGCTGTTTTTT.